This TCR beta chain was sequenced for a study of Ad26.COV2.S vaccination and SARS-CoV-2 variants. The data were produced by immunoSEQ multiplex PCR, yet TCRdb's version contains in-frame clones alone and is incomplete. This table holds hundreds of thousands of clones, roughly 90% found once. Treatment denoted: around 19 received Ad26.COV2.S at low or high dose, single or two shots; 5 received placebo; per-sample allocation not given. Vaccine and placebo recipients were sampled on day 63 after the first injection. The germline V and J ends were trimmed by 2 bases and 5 bases, with 19 bases remaining between them. Germline lookup yields CDR1 SGHDT and CDR2 YYEEEE. CDR3 length: 16 residues.

This clonotype was obtained from a person between 18 and 59 years old who received the Ad26.COV2.S COVID-19 vaccine or a placebo. V and J are TRBV5-6 and TRBJ1-1; a possible D gene is TRBD1 (5 bases). Material: peripheral blood, obtained in a trial of Ad26.COV2.S vaccine versus placebo. This chain's CDR3 is CASSFYFSGGGTEAFF. The CDR3 bases are TGTGCCAGCAGCTTCTACTTCTCGGGGGGAGGGACTGAAGCTTTCTTT.